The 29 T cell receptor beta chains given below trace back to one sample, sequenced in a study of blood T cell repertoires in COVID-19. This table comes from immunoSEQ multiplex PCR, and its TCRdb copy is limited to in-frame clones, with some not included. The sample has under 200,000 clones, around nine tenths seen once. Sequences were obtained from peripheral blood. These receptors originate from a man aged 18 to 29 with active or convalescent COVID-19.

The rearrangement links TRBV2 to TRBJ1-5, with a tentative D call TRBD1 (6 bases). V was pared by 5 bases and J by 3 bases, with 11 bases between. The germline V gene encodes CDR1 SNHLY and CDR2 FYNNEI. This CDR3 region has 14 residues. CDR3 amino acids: CASSLDRNNQPQHF. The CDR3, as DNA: TGTGCCAGCAGTTTAGACAGGAACAATCAGCCCCAGCATTTT.

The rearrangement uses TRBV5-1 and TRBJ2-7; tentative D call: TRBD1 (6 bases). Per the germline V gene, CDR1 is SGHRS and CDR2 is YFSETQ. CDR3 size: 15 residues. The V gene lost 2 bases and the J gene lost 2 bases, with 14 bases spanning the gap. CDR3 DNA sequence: TGCGCCAGCAGCTTCTCAACGGGACAAACCTACGAGCAGTACTTC. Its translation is CASSFSTGQTYEQYF.

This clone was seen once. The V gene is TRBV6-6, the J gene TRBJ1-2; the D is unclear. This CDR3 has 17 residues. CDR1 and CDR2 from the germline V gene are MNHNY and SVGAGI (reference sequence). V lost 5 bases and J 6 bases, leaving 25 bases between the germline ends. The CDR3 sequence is CASSREQLTTAAHGYTF. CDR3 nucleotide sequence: TGTGCCAGCAGTCGGGAACAGCTCACAACCGCCGCCCATGGCTACACCTTC.

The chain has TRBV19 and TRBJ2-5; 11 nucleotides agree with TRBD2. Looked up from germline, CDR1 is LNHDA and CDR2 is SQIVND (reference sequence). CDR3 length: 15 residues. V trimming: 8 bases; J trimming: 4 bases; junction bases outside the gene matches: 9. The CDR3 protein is CASASGRIGGETQYF. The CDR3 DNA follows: TGTGCCAGTGCTAGCGGGAGGATAGGAGGAGAGACCCAGTACTTC. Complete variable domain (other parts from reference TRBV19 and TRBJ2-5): DGGITQSPKYLFRKEGQNVTLSCEQNLNHDAMYWYRQDPGQGLRLIYYSQIVNDFQKGDIAEGYSVSREKKESFPLTVTSAQKNPTAFYLCASASGRIGGETQYFGPGTRLLVL.

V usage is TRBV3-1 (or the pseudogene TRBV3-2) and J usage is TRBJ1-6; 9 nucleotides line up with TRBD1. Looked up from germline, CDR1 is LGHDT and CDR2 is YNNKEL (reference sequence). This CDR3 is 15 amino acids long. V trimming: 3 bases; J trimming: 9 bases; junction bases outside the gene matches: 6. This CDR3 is CASSHGDRDGSPLHF. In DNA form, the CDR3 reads TGTGCCAGCAGCCACGGGGACAGGGATGGTTCACCCCTCCACTTT.

CDR3 region: CASSTASGVPYNEQFF. The CDR3 region has the DNA TGTGCCAGTAGTACCGCTAGCGGGGTCCCCTACAATGAGCAGTTCTTC. V and J are TRBV19 and TRBJ2-1; 9 nucleotides agree with TRBD2. The ends lost 4 bases at V and 2 bases at J; junction bases unmatched: 6. Germline assignment: CDR1 LNHDA and CDR2 SQIVND (reference sequence). This CDR3 has 16 residues. Full variable domain (outside the CDR3, taken from reference TRBV19 and TRBJ2-1): DGGITQSPKYLFRKEGQNVTLSCEQNLNHDAMYWYRQDPGQGLRLIYYSQIVNDFQKGDIAEGYSVSREKKESFPLTVTSAQKNPTAFYLCASSTASGVPYNEQFFGPGTRLTVL.

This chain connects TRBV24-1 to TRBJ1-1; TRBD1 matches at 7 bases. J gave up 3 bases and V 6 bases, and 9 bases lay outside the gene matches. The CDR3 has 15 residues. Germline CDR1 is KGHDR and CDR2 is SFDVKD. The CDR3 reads CATSKQGTRDTEAFF. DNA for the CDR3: TGTGCCACCAGTAAACAGGGGACCCGGGACACTGAAGCTTTCTTT.

The CDR3 nucleotides are TGTGCCAGCAGGTCGACAGGGCTAGAGACCCAGTACTTC. Encoded protein: CASRSTGLETQYF. V usage is TRBV12-3 or TRBV12-4 and J usage is TRBJ2-5; TRBD1 aligns across 7 bases. Losses at the gene ends were 6 bases for V and 4 bases for J; bases not matched to a gene: 5. CDR3 length: 13 amino acids.

The CDR3 DNA reads as TGTGCCAGCTCACCACCAAAACAAACAGGTGATCCTGAAGCTTTCTTT. This encodes CASSPPKQTGDPEAFF. The chain uses TRBV18 and TRBJ1-1; TRBD1 is a possible D gene (5 bases). Germline assignment: CDR1 KGHSH and CDR2 LQKENI. The CDR3 consists of 16 residues. Trimming pared 0 bases from V and 6 bases from J, leaving 17 bases between.

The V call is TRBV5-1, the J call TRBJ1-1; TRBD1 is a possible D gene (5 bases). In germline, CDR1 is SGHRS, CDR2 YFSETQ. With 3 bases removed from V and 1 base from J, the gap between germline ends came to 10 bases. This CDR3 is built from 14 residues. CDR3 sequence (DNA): TGCGCCAGCAGCTCAGGGAATCCGAACACTGAAGCTTTCTTT. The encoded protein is CASSSGNPNTEAFF.

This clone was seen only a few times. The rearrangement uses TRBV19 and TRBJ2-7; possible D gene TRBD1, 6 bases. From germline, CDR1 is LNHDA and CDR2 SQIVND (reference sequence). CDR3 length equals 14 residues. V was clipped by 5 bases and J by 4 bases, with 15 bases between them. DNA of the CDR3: TGTGCCAGTAGTCCTTCAGGGGTAGGGTACGAGCAGTACTTC. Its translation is CASSPSGVGYEQYF.

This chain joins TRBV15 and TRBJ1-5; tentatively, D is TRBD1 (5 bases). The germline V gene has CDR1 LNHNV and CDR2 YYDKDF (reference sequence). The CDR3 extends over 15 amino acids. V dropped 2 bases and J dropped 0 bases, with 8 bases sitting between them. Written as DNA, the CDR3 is TGTGCCACCAGCAGAAGGGGTCCTAGCAATCAGCCCCAGCATTTT. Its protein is CATSRRGPSNQPQHF. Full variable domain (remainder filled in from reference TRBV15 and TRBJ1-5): DAMVIQNPRYQVTQFGKPVTLSCSQTLNHNVMYWYQQKSSQAPKLLFHYYDKDFNNEADTPDNFQSRRPNTSFCFLDIRSPGLGDTAMYLCATSRRGPSNQPQHFGDGTRLSIL.

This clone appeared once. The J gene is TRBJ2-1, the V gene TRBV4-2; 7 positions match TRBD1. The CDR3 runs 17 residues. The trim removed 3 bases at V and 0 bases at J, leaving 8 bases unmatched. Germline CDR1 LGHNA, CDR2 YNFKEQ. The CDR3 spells CASSHQATGSSYNEQFF. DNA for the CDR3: TGTGCCAGCAGCCACCAGGCGACAGGGAGCTCCTACAATGAGCAGTTCTTC.

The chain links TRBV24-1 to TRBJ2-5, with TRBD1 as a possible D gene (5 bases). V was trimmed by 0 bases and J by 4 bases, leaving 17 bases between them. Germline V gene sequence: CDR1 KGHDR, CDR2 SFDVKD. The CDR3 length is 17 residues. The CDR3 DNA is TGTGCCACCAGTGATTTGATCTCAGGGCCCGGTGGAGAGACCCAGTACTTC. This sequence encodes CATSDLISGPGGETQYF.

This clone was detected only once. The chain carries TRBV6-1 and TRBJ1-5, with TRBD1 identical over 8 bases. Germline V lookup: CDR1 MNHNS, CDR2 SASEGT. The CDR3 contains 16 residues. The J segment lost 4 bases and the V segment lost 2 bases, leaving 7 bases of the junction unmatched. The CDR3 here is CASSEWQDRGNQPQHF. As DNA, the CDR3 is TGTGCCAGCAGTGAATGGCAAGACAGGGGAAATCAGCCCCAGCATTTT.

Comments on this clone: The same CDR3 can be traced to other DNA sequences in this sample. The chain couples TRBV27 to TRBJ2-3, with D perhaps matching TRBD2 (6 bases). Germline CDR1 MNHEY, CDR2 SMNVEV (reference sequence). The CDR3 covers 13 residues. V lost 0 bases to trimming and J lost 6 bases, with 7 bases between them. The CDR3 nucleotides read TGTGCCAGCAGTTTATCCCGGGGGGATACGCAGTATTTT. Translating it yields CASSLSRGDTQYF.

The CDR3 nucleotides read TGCGCCAGCAGCGCCCTCGGTCCAGGGCGTAACACTGAAGCTTTCTTT. It specifies CASSALGPGRNTEAFF. The V call is TRBV5-1, the J call TRBJ1-1, with D possibly matching TRBD1 (5 bases). Germline lookup yields CDR1 SGHRS and CDR2 YFSETQ. CDR3 length: 16 residues. The V and J ends lost 4 bases and 2 bases respectively, with 18 bases between them.

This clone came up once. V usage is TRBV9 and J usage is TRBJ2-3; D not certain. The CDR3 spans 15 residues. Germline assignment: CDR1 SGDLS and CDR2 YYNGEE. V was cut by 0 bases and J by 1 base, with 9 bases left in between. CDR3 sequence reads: CASSVGGIRTDTQYF. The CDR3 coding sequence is TGTGCCAGCAGCGTAGGAGGCATACGCACAGATACGCAGTATTTT.

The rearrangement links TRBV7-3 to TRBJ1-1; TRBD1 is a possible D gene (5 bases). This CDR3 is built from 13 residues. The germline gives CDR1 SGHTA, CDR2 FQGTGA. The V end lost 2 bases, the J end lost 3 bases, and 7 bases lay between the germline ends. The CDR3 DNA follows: TGTGCCAGCAGCTTAGGGGGGGACACTGAAGCTTTCTTT. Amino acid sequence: CASSLGGDTEAFF.

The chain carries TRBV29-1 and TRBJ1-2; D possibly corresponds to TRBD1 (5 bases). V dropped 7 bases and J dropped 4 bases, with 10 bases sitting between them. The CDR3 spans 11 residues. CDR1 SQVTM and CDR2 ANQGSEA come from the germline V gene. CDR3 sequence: CSAMDTYGYTF. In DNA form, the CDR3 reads TGCAGCGCCATGGACACCTATGGCTACACCTTC.

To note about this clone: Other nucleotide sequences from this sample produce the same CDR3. The CDR3 DNA reads as TGTGCCAGCAGCTCACAGGGGAACACTGAAGCTTTCTTT. Translated: CASSSQGNTEAFF. The V call is TRBV7-3, the J call TRBJ1-1; tentatively, D is TRBD1 (6 bases). The CDR3 runs to 13 residues. V was clipped by 4 bases and J by 1 base, with 7 bases between them. Germline CDR1 and CDR2: SGHTA and FQGTGA. The full variable domain, in which reference TRBV7-3 and TRBJ1-1 provide the parts outside the CDR3, is GAGVSQTPSNKVTEKGKYVELRCDPISGHTALYWYRQSLGQGPEFLIYFQGTGAADDSGLPNDRFFAVRPEGSVSTLKIQRTERGDSAVYLCASSSQGNTEAFFGQGTRLTVV.

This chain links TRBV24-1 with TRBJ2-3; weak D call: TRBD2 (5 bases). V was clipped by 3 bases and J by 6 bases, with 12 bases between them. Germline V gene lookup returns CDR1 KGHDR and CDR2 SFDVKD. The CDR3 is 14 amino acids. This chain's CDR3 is CATSDVFRGDTQYF. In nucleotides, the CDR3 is TGTGCCACCAGTGATGTATTCCGAGGGGATACGCAGTATTTT.

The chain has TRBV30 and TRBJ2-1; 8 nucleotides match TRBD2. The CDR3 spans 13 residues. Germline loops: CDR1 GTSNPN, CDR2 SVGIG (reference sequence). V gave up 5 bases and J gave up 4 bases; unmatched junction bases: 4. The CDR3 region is CAWLAGTYNEQFF. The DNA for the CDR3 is TGTGCCTGGCTAGCGGGCACATACAATGAGCAGTTCTTC.

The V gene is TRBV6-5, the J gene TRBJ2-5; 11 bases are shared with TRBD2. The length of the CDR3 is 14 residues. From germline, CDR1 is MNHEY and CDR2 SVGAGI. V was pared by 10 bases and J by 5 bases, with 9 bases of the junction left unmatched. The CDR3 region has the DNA TGTGCCATCGGCCCGGTAGCGGGGGGGGAGACCCAGTACTTC. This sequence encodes CAIGPVAGGETQYF.

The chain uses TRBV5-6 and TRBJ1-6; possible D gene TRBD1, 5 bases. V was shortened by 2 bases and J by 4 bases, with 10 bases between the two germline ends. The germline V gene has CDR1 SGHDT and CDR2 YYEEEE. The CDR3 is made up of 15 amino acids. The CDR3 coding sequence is TGTGCCAGCAGCTTCCGACAGTTATATAATTCACCCCTCCACTTT. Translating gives CASSFRQLYNSPLHF.

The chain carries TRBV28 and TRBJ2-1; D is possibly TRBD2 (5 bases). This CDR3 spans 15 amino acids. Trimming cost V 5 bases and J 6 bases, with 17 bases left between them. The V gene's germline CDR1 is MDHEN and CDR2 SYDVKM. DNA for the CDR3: TGTGCCAGCAGTCCCGGCCTTACACGGGGCAATGAGCAGTTCTTC. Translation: CASSPGLTRGNEQFF.

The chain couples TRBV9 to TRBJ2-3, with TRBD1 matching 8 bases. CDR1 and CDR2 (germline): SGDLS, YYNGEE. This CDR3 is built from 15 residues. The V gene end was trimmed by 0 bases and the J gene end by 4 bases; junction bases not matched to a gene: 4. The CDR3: CASSVGQGRPDTQYF. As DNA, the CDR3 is TGTGCCAGCAGCGTAGGACAGGGGAGACCAGATACGCAGTATTTT.

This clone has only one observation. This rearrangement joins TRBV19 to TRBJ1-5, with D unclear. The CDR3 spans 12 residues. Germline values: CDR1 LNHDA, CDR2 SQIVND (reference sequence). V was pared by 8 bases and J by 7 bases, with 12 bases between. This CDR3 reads CASRFGEQPQHF. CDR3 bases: TGTGCCAGTCGATTCGGAGAGCAGCCCCAGCATTTT.

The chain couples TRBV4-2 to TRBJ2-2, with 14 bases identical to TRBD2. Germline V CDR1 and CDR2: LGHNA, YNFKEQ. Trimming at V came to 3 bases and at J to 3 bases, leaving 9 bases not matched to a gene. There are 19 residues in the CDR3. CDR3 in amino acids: CASSQVFPGLAGDTGELFF. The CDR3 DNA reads TGTGCCAGCAGCCAGGTCTTTCCGGGACTAGCGGGAGACACCGGGGAGCTGTTTTTT.